A single T cell receptor (beta chain) is shown here with its context. As yet, its antigen is unknown. Repertoires were generated with immunoSEQ multiplex PCR, while TCRdb's copy carries only in-frame clones and drops some. The table includes roughly 2 million clones, 85% to 95% detected once. These data originate in a study of shared clonotypes between healthy human individuals. Study-wide findings and caveats: Estimated richness values were generally larger in naive subsets than in memory subsets. Sequencing of the sorted subsets was shown by rarefaction to be incomplete despite large depth.

V was cut by 3 bases and J by 7 bases, with 10 bases left in between. The germline V gene has CDR1 SNHLY and CDR2 FYNNEI. This CDR3 has 14 residues. The sample comprised naive CD4+ T cells sorted from blood. The subset denotes: CD45RA+ positively selected. The TCR sequence derives from a young man in good health. The rearrangement joins TRBV2 to TRBJ1-6; D remains unclear. CDR3 DNA: TGTGCCAGCAGTGATTGGCGGGAGAATTCACCCCTCCACTTT. Amino acid sequence: CASSDWRENSPLHF.